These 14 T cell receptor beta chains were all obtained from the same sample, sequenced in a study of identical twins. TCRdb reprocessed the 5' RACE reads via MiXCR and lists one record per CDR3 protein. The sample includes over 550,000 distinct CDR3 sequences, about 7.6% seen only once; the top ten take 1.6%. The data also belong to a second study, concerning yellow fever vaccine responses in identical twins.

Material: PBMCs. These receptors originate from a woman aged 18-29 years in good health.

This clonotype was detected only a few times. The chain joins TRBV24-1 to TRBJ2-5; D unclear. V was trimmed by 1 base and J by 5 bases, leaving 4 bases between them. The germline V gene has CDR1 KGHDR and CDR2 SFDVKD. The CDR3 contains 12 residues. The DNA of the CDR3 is TGTGCCACCAGTGATTTTGAGGAGACCCAGTACTTC. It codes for CATSDFEETQYF.

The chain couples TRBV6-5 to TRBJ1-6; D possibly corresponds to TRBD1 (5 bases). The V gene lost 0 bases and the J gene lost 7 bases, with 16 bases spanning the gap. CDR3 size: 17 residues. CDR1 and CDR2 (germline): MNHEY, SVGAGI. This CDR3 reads CASSYSGYRRRNSPLHF. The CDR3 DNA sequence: TGTGCCAGCAGTTACTCTGGCTACAGGAGACGAAATTCACCCCTCCACTTT.

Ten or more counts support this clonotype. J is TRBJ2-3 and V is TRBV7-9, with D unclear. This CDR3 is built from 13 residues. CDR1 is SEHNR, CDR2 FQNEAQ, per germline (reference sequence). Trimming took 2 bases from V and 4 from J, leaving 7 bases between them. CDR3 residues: CASSLWYPDTQYF. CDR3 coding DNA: TGTGCCAGCAGCTTATGGTACCCAGATACGCAGTATTTT.

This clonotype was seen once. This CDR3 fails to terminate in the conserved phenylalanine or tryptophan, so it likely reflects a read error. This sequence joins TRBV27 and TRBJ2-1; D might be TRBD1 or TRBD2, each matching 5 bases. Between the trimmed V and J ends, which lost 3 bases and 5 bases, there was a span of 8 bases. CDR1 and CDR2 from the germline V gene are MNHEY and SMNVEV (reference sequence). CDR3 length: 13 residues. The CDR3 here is CASSFRENNEQFC. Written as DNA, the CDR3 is TGTGCCAGCAGTTTCAGGGAGAACAATGAGCAGTTCTGC.

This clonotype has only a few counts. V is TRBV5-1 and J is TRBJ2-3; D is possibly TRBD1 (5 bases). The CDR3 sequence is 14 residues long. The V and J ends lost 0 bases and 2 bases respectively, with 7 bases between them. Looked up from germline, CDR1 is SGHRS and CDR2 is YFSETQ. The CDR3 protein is CASSLGRVTDTQYF. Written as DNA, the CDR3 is TGCGCCAGCAGCTTGGGCAGGGTCACAGATACGCAGTATTTT.

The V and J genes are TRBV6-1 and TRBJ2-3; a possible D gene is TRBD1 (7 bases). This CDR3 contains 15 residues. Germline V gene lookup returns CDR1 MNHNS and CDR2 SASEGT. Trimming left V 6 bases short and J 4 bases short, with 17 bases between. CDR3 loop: CASSPAGGIADTQYF. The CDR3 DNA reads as TGTGCCAGCAGCCCAGCAGGGGGGATAGCAGATACGCAGTATTTT.

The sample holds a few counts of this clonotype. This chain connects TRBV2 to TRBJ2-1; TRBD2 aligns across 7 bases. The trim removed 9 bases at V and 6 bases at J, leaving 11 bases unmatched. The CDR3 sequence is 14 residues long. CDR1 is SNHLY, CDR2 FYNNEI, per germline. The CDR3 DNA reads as TGTGCCAGTATAGGACTAGTGTCTTCCAATGAGCAGTTCTTC. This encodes CASIGLVSSNEQFF.

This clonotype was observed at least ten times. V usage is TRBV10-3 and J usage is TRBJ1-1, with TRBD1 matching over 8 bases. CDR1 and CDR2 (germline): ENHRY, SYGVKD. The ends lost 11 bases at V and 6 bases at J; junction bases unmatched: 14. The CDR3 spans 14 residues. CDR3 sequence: CAARPSGQVAEAFF. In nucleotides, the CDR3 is TGTGCCGCCCGACCTTCGGGACAGGTGGCTGAAGCTTTCTTT.

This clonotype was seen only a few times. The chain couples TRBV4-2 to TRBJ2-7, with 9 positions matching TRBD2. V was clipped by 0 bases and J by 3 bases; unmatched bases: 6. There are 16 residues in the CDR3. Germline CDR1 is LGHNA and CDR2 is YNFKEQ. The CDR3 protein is CASSQDLSGSIYEQYF. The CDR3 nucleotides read TGTGCCAGCAGCCAAGACCTTAGCGGGAGTATCTACGAGCAGTACTTC.

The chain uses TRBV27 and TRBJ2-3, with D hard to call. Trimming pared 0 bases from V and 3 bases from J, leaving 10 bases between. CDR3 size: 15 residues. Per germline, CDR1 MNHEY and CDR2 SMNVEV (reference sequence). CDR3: CASSLSYGQTDTQYF. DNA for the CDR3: TGTGCCAGCAGTTTATCTTACGGTCAGACAGATACGCAGTATTTT.

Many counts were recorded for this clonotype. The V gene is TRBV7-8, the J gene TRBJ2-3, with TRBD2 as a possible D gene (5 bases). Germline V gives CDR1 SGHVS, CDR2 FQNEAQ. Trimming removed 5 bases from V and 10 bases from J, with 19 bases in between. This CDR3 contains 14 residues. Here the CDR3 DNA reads TGTGCCAGCAGCCTACCTGAGATCCCGGGGTCGCAGTATTTT. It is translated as CASSLPEIPGSQYF.

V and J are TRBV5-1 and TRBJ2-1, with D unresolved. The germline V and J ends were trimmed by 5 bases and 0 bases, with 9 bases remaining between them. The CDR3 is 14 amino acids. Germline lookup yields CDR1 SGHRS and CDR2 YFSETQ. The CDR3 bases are TGCGCCAGCAGATCCCCTTACTCCTACAATGAGCAGTTCTTC. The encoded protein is CASRSPYSYNEQFF.

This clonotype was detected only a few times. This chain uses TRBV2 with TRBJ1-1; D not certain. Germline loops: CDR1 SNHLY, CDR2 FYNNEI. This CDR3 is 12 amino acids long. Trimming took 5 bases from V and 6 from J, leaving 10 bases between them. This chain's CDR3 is CASSTESAEAFF. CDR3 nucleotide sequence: TGTGCCAGCAGTACCGAGAGCGCTGAAGCTTTCTTT.

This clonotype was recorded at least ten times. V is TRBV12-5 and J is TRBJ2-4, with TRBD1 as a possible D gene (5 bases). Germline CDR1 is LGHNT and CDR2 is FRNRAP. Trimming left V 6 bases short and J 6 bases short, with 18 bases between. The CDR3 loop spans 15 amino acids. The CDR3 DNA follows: TGTGCTAGTGGAGCTGAGACAGCGTCTGGAAACATTCAGTACTTC. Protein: CASGAETASGNIQYF.